A selection of T cell receptor beta chains follows, all from one sample in a study of CD8+CD57+ T cells in acquired aplastic anemia. From the reads, TCRdb called clonotypes with MiXCR, one entry per CDR3 protein. The sample records some 190,000 distinct CDR3 sequences, 35% to 50% being singletons. The sequencing sample was made of sorted CD4+, CD8+, or CD8+CD57+ T cells (not recorded which) from PBMCs. The receptors here all came from a human donor in good health. CDR3s include the opening cysteine and the closing phenylalanine or tryptophan. A D gene is named only where the DNA matches it firmly. The size of a clone is reported for some rows only, either as once, few or many, or as a class for expanded clones.

TRBV2	TRBD1	-	TRBJ1-2	TGTGCCAGCAGCCCCGACAGGGTAGGAGGTGGCTACACCTTC	CASSPDRVGGGYTF
TRBV20-1	TRBD2	-	TRBJ2-7	TGCAGTGCTATAGCGGGGGGGCCCAACGAGCAGTACTTC	CSAIAGGPNEQYF
TRBV5-1	-	many	TRBJ2-5	TGCGCCAGCAGCTTGGGGCCTGGGCGTGAAGAGACCCAGTACTTC	CASSLGPGREETQYF
TRBV28	TRBD1	-	TRBJ1-6	TGTGCCAGCACGGAGACAGGGGGAGCCTATAATTCACCCCTCCACTTT	CASTETGGAYNSPLHF
TRBV25-1	TRBD1	-	TRBJ1-2	TGTGCCAGCAGCCCTATTGACAGGGTCCGCTATGGCTACACCTTC	CASSPIDRVRYGYTF
TRBV29-1	-	-	TRBJ2-2	TGCAGCGTCCAGGCCACCGGGGAGCTGTTTTTT	CSVQATGELFF
TRBV7-6	TRBD1	-	TRBJ1-6	TGTGCCAGCAGCTTAGGGCAGGGGGATAATTCACCCCTCCACTTT	CASSLGQGDNSPLHF
TRBV24-1	-	-	TRBJ1-5	TGTGCCACCAGTGTTGCCGGGACGCAGGTTCAGCCCCAGCATTTT	CATSVAGTQVQPQHF
TRBV20-1	TRBD2	many	TRBJ2-3	TGCAGTGCTAGGGCGACCGTTCTGACTAGCGGGAGGGCAGATACGCAGTATTTT	CSARATVLTSGRADTQYF
TRBV2	-	few	TRBJ2-5	TGTGCCAGCAGCGCGGGCCTGAAAGAGACCCAGTACTTC	CASSAGLKETQYF
TRBV24-1	TRBD2	many	TRBJ2-1	TGTGCCACCAGTGATCCTAGCGGGAGTATAAACAATGAGCAGTTCTTC	CATSDPSGSINNEQFF
TRBV7-3	-	-	TRBJ2-5	TGTGCCAGCAGCTCGACAGGGAGGGAGACCCAGTACTTC	CASSSTGRETQYF
TRBV2	-	-	TRBJ2-7	TGTGCCAGAGGAACAGGGACTACCTACGAGCAGTACTTC	CARGTGTTYEQYF
TRBV20-1	-	-	TRBJ1-2	TGCAGTGCTAGACAGGGGCAGGATGGCTACACCTTC	CSARQGQDGYTF
TRBV13	TRBD1	-	TRBJ2-5	TGTGCCAGCAGCCTACCGGGGACAGGCAGCCAAGAGACCCAGTACTTC	CASSLPGTGSQETQYF
TRBV10-3	TRBD2	-	TRBJ2-3	TGTGCCATCAGTGTGGCGGGGGGGGGCAATGAGCAGTATTTT	CAISVAGGGNEQYF
TRBV20-1	-	few	TRBJ2-5	TGCAGTGCTAGCCGGCAAGAGACCCAGTACTTC	CSASRQETQYF
TRBV2	TRBD1	-	TRBJ1-2	TGTGCCAGCAATTACCCCGACAGGGGAGTCGACTATGGCTACACCTTC	CASNYPDRGVDYGYTF
TRBV15	TRBD1	few	TRBJ2-7	TGTGCCACCAGCAGACGTGGGACAGGCGGGGACTACGAGCAGTACTTC	CATSRRGTGGDYEQYF
TRBV6-1	TRBD2	many	TRBJ2-1	TGTGCCAGCATTGGACTAGACGTCCTGCAGTTCTTC	CASIGLDVLQFF
TRBV9	-	many	TRBJ2-5	TGTGCCAGCAGCGGAACCGGCCAAGAGACCCAGTACTTC	CASSGTGQETQYF
TRBV20-1	TRBD2	many	TRBJ2-7	TGCAGTGCTAGAGATTCGGGCCTAGCGGGCCCCTACGAGCAGTACTTC	CSARDSGLAGPYEQYF
TRBV29-1	-	-	TRBJ1-5	TGCAGCGTAGCGCAGGGCAATCAGCCCCAGCATTTT	CSVAQGNQPQHF
TRBV20-1	-	many	TRBJ1-3	TGCAGTGCTAGTGCCGGGACTGCCTTCCGCGGAAACACCATATATTTT	CSASAGTAFRGNTIYF
TRBV12-3/TRBV12-4	TRBD1	-	TRBJ2-1	TGTGCCAGCAGTTGGAAGCCGGGACAGGGACGTGGGCTAGCGGCCAATGAGCAGTTCTTC	CASSWKPGQGRGLAANEQFF
TRBV15	-	-	TRBJ1-2	TGTGCCACCAGCAGAAACGTAGACAACTATGGCTACACCTTC	CATSRNVDNYGYTF
TRBV6-1	-	-	TRBJ1-4	TGTGCCAGCAGCTCGGCGGAGGCAGGGGATAATGAAAAACTGTTTTTT	CASSSAEAGDNEKLFF
TRBV9	-	many	TRBJ1-6	TGTGCCAGCAGCGGTGACAGGCTCAATTCACCCCTCCACTTT	CASSGDRLNSPLHF
TRBV4-1	-	many	TRBJ2-3	TGCGCCAGCAGCCAAGTCAGAGGGGGAGGCACAGATACGCAGTATTTT	CASSQVRGGGTDTQYF
TRBV6-1	-	many	TRBJ2-7	TGTGCCAGCACCTCTACGGGGAGCTACGAGCAGTACTTC	CASTSTGSYEQYF
TRBV19	-	many	TRBJ2-5	TGTGCCAGTAGGGGCCCCGGGGTCCAAGAGACCCAGTACTTC	CASRGPGVQETQYF
TRBV25-1	TRBD2	-	TRBJ2-1	TGTGCCAGCAGTGAATCATACCGGGGACTAGCGGGAGTTGAGCAGTTCTTC	CASSESYRGLAGVEQFF
TRBV11-1	TRBD2	many	TRBJ2-1	TGTGCCAGCAGCTCCGGGGGGGGAGCGGCCTACAATGAGCAGTTCTTC	CASSSGGGAAYNEQFF
TRBV30	-	few	TRBJ2-1	TGTGCCTGGAGTTTAGCACGGACACCAAATGCGTACAATGAGCAGTTCTTC	CAWSLARTPNAYNEQFF
TRBV18	-	few	TRBJ1-5	TGTGCCAGCTCACCAACCTCAGGGGTAAATCAGCCCCAGCATTTT	CASSPTSGVNQPQHF
TRBV6-2/TRBV6-3	TRBD1	-	TRBJ2-2	TGTGCCAGCAGTTCCCGGGACAGGGGGCCCCGCGGCACCGGGGAGCTGTTTTTT	CASSSRDRGPRGTGELFF
TRBV3-1	TRBD2	few	TRBJ2-1	TGTGCCAGCAGCAACCACGGGACTAGCCGGGGAGATGAGCAGTTCTTC	CASSNHGTSRGDEQFF
TRBV10-3	TRBD1	many	TRBJ1-1	TGTGCCATCAGTGAGATGACAGGGGGCGCGGGAATAGCTTTCTTT	CAISEMTGGAGIAFF
TRBV7-2	-	many	TRBJ1-5	TGTGCCAGCAGCTTAAGTTTGGTTCAGCCCCAGCATTTT	CASSLSLVQPQHF
TRBV7-3	-	-	TRBJ1-1	TGTGCCAGCAGCACGAGCAGGGAGCGCACTGAAGCTTTCTTT	CASSTSRERTEAFF
TRBV5-6	TRBD1	-	TRBJ2-5	TGTGCCAGCAGCTTCTTTGACAGGGGGCCTCTTGAGACCCAGTACTTC	CASSFFDRGPLETQYF
TRBV7-3	TRBD2	-	TRBJ2-7	TGTGCCAGCAGCTTAGGGCTAGCGGGGTTCTACGAGCAGTACTTC	CASSLGLAGFYEQYF
TRBV7-9	-	many	TRBJ2-7	TGTGCCAGCAGCTTCCCCGGGACAAGAAGCTACGAGCAGTACTTC	CASSFPGTRSYEQYF
TRBV19	-	many	TRBJ1-5	TGTGCCAGTAGTATGGGTCAGGGAGGTGGATTTCAGCCCCAGCATTTT	CASSMGQGGGFQPQHF
TRBV5-4	-	-	TRBJ1-1	TGTGCCAGCAGCTTGGATGCAGGGTACGCTGAAGCTTTCTTT	CASSLDAGYAEAFF
TRBV19	TRBD2	-	TRBJ2-1	TGTGCCAGCGGCACGGGCGGGAGGGGCAATGAGCAGTTCTTC	CASGTGGRGNEQFF
TRBV24-1	-	many	TRBJ2-1	TGTGCCACCAGGGATCCCTGGAACAATGAGCAGTTCTTC	CATRDPWNNEQFF
TRBV5-1	-	-	TRBJ2-7	TGCGCCAGCAGCTTGGAGGGGTTTTCCCCCGTCTACGAGCAGTACTTC	CASSLEGFSPVYEQYF
TRBV20-1	-	many	TRBJ2-1	TGCAGTGCACCGAGGGAGGGGGAGGCCCACAATGAGCAGTTCTTC	CSAPREGEAHNEQFF
TRBV7-9	TRBD2	-	TRBJ2-1	TGTGCCAGCAGCTTAAGTGGACTAGCGGGAGGGTACAATGAGCAGTTCTTC	CASSLSGLAGGYNEQFF
TRBV29-1	-	-	TRBJ2-7	TGCAGCGTTTTGGGCAGCTACGAGCAGTACTTC	CSVLGSYEQYF
TRBV29-1	-	-	TRBJ1-1	TGCAGCGTTGAAGATGGGCCCCGAGCTTTCTTT	CSVEDGPRAFF
TRBV6-1	TRBD2	many	TRBJ2-7	TGTGCCAGCAGTGAAGGGTTGGGCGGGAGCTACGAGCAGTACTTC	CASSEGLGGSYEQYF
TRBV30	-	-	TRBJ1-3	TGTGCCTGGAGTGTGGGGCCTTCGAGTCCAAACACCATATATTTT	CAWSVGPSSPNTIYF
TRBV9	-	many	TRBJ2-3	TGTGCCAGCAGCGTAACGGCCACAAGCACAGATACGCAGTATTTT	CASSVTATSTDTQYF
TRBV24-1	-	-	TRBJ2-7	TGTGCCACCAGTGATTTCCACGAGCAGTACTTC	CATSDFHEQYF
TRBV7-3	-	-	TRBJ1-2	TGTGCCAGCAGCTCTCAATCAGGGTATGGCTACACCTTC	CASSSQSGYGYTF